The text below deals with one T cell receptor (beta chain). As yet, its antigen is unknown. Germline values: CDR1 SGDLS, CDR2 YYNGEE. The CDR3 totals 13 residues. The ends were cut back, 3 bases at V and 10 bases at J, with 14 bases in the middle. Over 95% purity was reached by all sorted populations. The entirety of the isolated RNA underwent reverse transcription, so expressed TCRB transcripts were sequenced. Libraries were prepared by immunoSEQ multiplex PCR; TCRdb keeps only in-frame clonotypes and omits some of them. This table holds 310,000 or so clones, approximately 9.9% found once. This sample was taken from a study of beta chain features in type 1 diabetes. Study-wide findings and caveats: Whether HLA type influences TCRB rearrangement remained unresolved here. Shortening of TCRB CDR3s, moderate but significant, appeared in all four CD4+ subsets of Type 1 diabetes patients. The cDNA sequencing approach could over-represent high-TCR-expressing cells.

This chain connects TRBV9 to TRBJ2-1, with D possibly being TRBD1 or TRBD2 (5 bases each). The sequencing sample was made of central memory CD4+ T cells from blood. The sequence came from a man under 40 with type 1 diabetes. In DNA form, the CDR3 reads TGTGCCAGCAGCGCAGGAACGGGGCGCGAGCAGTTCTTC. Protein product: CASSAGTGREQFF. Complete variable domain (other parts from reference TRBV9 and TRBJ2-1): DSGVTQTPKHLITATGQRVTLRCSPRSGDLSVYWYQQSLDQGLQFLIQYYNGEERAKGNILERFSAQQFPDLHSELNLSSLELGDSALYFCASSAGTGREQFFGPGTRLTVL.